These T cell receptor beta chains were read from a single sample in a study of breast tumors, draining lymph nodes, adjacent tissues. MiXCR, applied by TCRdb to the multiplex PCR reads, yields one record per CDR3 protein. This sample has some 120,000 distinct CDR3 sequences, with about 20% found just once. Input material: axillary lymph node tissue. These receptors all come from a female donor with breast cancer. Some clones in this sample may be carry-over from other donors' samples. CDR3s include the opening cysteine and the closing phenylalanine or tryptophan. D genes are given only for firm matches. Clone size is given for some rows only: seen once, a few or many times, or a class if the clone is expanded.

J gene: TRBJ2-5; V gene: TRBV10-3; D gene: TRBD1; clone size: many; CDR3 protein: CAISRQGGETQYF; CDR3 DNA: TGTGCCATCAGCAGACAGGGCGGAGAGACCCAGTACTTC
J gene: TRBJ2-1; V gene: TRBV30; D gene: TRBD2; clone size: .; CDR3 protein: CAWSLAGLNEQFF; CDR3 DNA: TGTGCCTGGAGCCTAGCGGGACTCAATGAGCAGTTCTTC
J gene: TRBJ1-2; V gene: TRBV30; D gene: TRBD1; clone size: few; CDR3 protein: CAWSVRGQGDGYTF; CDR3 DNA: TGTGCCTGGAGTGTAAGGGGGCAGGGAGATGGCTACACCTTC
J gene: TRBJ1-2; V gene: TRBV2; D gene: .; clone size: many; CDR3 protein: CASSQVTNYGYTF; CDR3 DNA: TGTGCCAGCAGCCAAGTTACTAACTATGGCTACACCTTC
J gene: TRBJ2-2; V gene: TRBV19; D gene: .; clone size: many; CDR3 protein: CASRLNPAGGELFF; CDR3 DNA: TGTGCCAGTAGGTTAAACCCCGCAGGCGGGGAGCTGTTTTTT
J gene: TRBJ2-1; V gene: TRBV18; D gene: TRBD2; clone size: few; CDR3 protein: CASSPTAGTHNEQFF; CDR3 DNA: TGTGCCAGCTCACCAACAGCGGGGACCCACAATGAGCAGTTCTTC
J gene: TRBJ2-1; V gene: TRBV9; D gene: .; clone size: many; CDR3 protein: CASSVGNADGNEQFF; CDR3 DNA: TGTGCCAGCAGCGTAGGGAATGCGGATGGGAATGAGCAGTTCTTC
J gene: TRBJ1-5; V gene: TRBV7-2; D gene: TRBD1; clone size: many; CDR3 protein: CASSVHRQGSNQPQHF; CDR3 DNA: TGTGCCAGCAGCGTTCATAGACAGGGCAGTAATCAGCCCCAGCATTTT
J gene: TRBJ2-2; V gene: TRBV24-1; D gene: TRBD2; clone size: many; CDR3 protein: CATSDPSGTSSTGELFF; CDR3 DNA: TGTGCCACCAGTGATCCGTCCGGGACTAGCTCGACCGGGGAGCTGTTTTTT
J gene: TRBJ2-1; V gene: TRBV11-3; D gene: TRBD2; clone size: many; CDR3 protein: CASSLGGTSGTEQFF; CDR3 DNA: TGTGCCAGCAGCTTAGGGGGGACTAGCGGGACTGAGCAGTTCTTC
J gene: TRBJ1-1; V gene: TRBV7-9; D gene: .; clone size: .; CDR3 protein: CASSLGTATIF; CDR3 DNA: TGTGCCAGCAGCTTAGGGACCGCGACGATCTTT
J gene: TRBJ1-5; V gene: TRBV20-1; D gene: .; clone size: many; CDR3 protein: CSASSIGRGFRSNQPQHF; CDR3 DNA: TGCAGTGCTAGTTCGATTGGGAGGGGGTTCAGAAGCAATCAGCCCCAGCATTTT
J gene: TRBJ2-3; V gene: TRBV28; D gene: .; clone size: few; CDR3 protein: CASSPLASTDTQYF; CDR3 DNA: TGTGCCAGCAGCCCTCTAGCCTCCACAGATACGCAGTATTTT
J gene: TRBJ2-2; V gene: TRBV7-7; D gene: .; clone size: .; CDR3 protein: CASSRTWSGELFF; CDR3 DNA: TGTGCTAGCAGCCGTACTTGGTCTGGGGAGCTGTTTTTT
J gene: TRBJ2-5; V gene: TRBV7-6; D gene: TRBD2; clone size: many; CDR3 protein: CASSQAPGSGGAKTQYF; CDR3 DNA: TGTGCCAGCAGCCAGGCACCCGGTAGCGGGGGGGCTAAGACCCAGTACTTC
J gene: TRBJ1-6; V gene: TRBV5-1; D gene: .; clone size: many; CDR3 protein: CASQASVIYNSPLHF; CDR3 DNA: TGCGCCAGCCAAGCTTCGGTAATTTATAATTCACCCCTCCACTTT
J gene: TRBJ2-5; V gene: TRBV7-2; D gene: .; clone size: many; CDR3 protein: CASNIRGLSLQETQYF; CDR3 DNA: TGTGCCAGCAACATCCGGGGACTCTCCCTCCAAGAGACCCAGTACTTC
J gene: TRBJ2-2; V gene: TRBV20-1; D gene: TRBD2; clone size: many; CDR3 protein: CSAAPSGGSPAGELFF; CDR3 DNA: TGCAGTGCGGCCCCCTCGGGAGGTAGTCCTGCCGGGGAGCTGTTTTTT
J gene: TRBJ1-1; V gene: TRBV12-3/TRBV12-4; D gene: .; clone size: few; CDR3 protein: CASSPRTAHTEAFF; CDR3 DNA: TGTGCCAGCAGTCCGAGGACGGCCCACACTGAAGCTTTCTTT
J gene: TRBJ2-1; V gene: TRBV19; D gene: TRBD2; clone size: many; CDR3 protein: CASSFPYGTSNEQFF; CDR3 DNA: TGTGCCAGTAGTTTCCCTTATGGGACTAGCAATGAGCAGTTCTTC
J gene: TRBJ2-7; V gene: TRBV10-2; D gene: .; clone size: many; CDR3 protein: CASSDSSYEQYF; CDR3 DNA: TGCGCCAGCAGTGACAGCTCCTACGAGCAGTACTTC
J gene: TRBJ1-4; V gene: TRBV12-3/TRBV12-4; D gene: .; clone size: many; CDR3 protein: CASSFPRVANEKLFF; CDR3 DNA: TGTGCCAGCAGTTTTCCCAGGGTGGCTAATGAAAAACTGTTTTTT
J gene: TRBJ2-7; V gene: TRBV3-1; D gene: TRBD2; clone size: many; CDR3 protein: CASSQDFRGDMAQEQYF; CDR3 DNA: TGTGCCAGCAGCCAAGACTTCCGGGGGGATATGGCCCAGGAGCAGTACTTC
J gene: TRBJ1-6; V gene: TRBV20-1; D gene: .; clone size: .; CDR3 protein: CSAGDGSHNSPLHF; CDR3 DNA: TGCAGTGCGGGGGACGGTTCGCATAATTCACCCCTCCACTTT